The 30 T cell receptor beta chains listed next were all sequenced from one sample in a study of cytomegalovirus exposure and HLA in healthy donors (TCRdb year 2017). The receptor library was made with the immunoSEQ multiplex PCR assay. For the multiplex PCR, a mixture combining 60 forward primers for TCR Vbeta segments and 13 reverse primers for TCR Jbeta segments was used. TCRdb provides this immuneACCESS table in a form limited to in-frame rearrangements. Some clones are lacking; in checked studies, under half of them reflect an unresolved V gene, and why the rest are absent is not known. The sample table records fewer than 200,000 clones; approximately 80% of these occur just once. The ten largest clones represent 3.7% of the sample. Source material: PBMCs. The receptors here all came from a man aged 30-40 years in good health and CMV-seropositive.

The chain has TRBV2 and TRBJ2-7; 7 nucleotides line up with TRBD1. This CDR3 has 12 residues. The V segment lost 6 bases and the J segment 5 bases; nucleotides outside the gene matches: 4. Germline-derived CDR1 and CDR2 are SNHLY and FYNNEI. The CDR3 nucleotides are TGTGCCAGCAGAAACAGGGGTAACGAGCAGTACTTC. It is translated as CASRNRGNEQYF.

The chain is built from TRBV18 and TRBJ2-3, with 8 positions matching TRBD2. In germline, CDR1 is KGHSH, CDR2 LQKENI. V lost 4 bases to trimming and J lost 1 base; unmatched junction nucleotides: 10. The CDR3 loop spans 17 amino acids. CDR3 in DNA: TGTGCCAGCTCACTCTCTCCTTGGCGGGGGGGCACAGATACGCAGTATTTT. It codes for CASSLSPWRGGTDTQYF.

This clone was picked up a small number of times. This chain uses TRBV4-1 with TRBJ1-5; tentatively, D is TRBD1 (5 bases). Trimming pared 1 base from V and 4 bases from J, leaving 14 bases between. The CDR3 contains 16 residues. Germline CDR1 is MGHRA and CDR2 is YSYEKL. CDR3 protein: CASSQGYTGPNQPQHF. DNA for the CDR3: TGCGCCAGCAGCCAAGGTTATACAGGCCCAAATCAGCCCCAGCATTTT.

CDR3 in amino acids: CASTQTGTGGTEAFF. The CDR3 nucleotides read TGTGCCAGCACCCAAACCGGGACAGGGGGCACTGAAGCTTTCTTT. The V gene is TRBV28, the J gene TRBJ1-1, with 11 bases aligning to TRBD1. Germline trimming cut 7 bases from V and 4 bases from J; bases unmatched to any gene: 8. This CDR3 is built from 15 residues. Germline V CDR1 and CDR2: MDHEN, SYDVKM.

This clone was seen only a few times. The V call is TRBV28, the J call TRBJ2-7; TRBD1 aligns across 9 bases. With V trimmed by 4 bases and J by 5 bases, 12 bases remained unmatched. The CDR3 length is 16 residues. Germline V gene sequence: CDR1 MDHEN, CDR2 SYDVKM. CDR3 in DNA: TGTGCCAGCAGTTCGATTGGGGGGGACAGGGACAACGAGCAGTACTTC. Amino acids: CASSSIGGDRDNEQYF.

V usage is TRBV6-5 and J usage is TRBJ2-7; D perhaps matches TRBD2 (6 bases). The V and J ends lost 4 bases and 4 bases respectively, with 8 bases between them. The CDR3 runs 12 residues. Germline V lookup: CDR1 MNHEY, CDR2 SVGAGI. The DNA for the CDR3 is TGTGCCAGCAGTTCCGGGGGATACGAGCAGTACTTC. Translating gives CASSSGGYEQYF.

The gene calls are TRBV7-2 and TRBJ1-4; 7 bases fit TRBD1. The trim removed 5 bases at V and 5 bases at J, leaving 5 bases unmatched. CDR1 is SGHTA and CDR2 is FQGNSA in the germline V gene. This CDR3 is 14 amino acids long. CDR3 sequence reads: CASSTRDRNEKLFF. For the CDR3, the DNA is TGTGCCAGCAGCACCAGGGACAGAAATGAAAAACTGTTTTTT.

The chain links TRBV11-3 to TRBJ2-2; weak D call: TRBD2 (6 bases). The germline V gene encodes CDR1 SGHNT and CDR2 YENEEA. This CDR3 is 15 amino acids long. Trimming removed 5 bases from V and 1 base from J, with 11 bases in between. CDR3 DNA sequence: TGTGCCAGCAGCCCCCGGGGGAAGAACACCGGGGAGCTGTTTTTT. It encodes CASSPRGKNTGELFF. Drawing the rest from reference TRBV11-3 and TRBJ2-2, the complete variable domain is EAGVVQSPRYKIIEKKQPVAFWCNPISGHNTLYWYLQNLGQGPELLIRYENEEAVDDSQLPKDRFSAERLKGVDSTLKIQPAELGDSAVYLCASSPRGKNTGELFFGEGSRLTVL.

This chain uses TRBV4-2 with TRBJ2-7, with TRBD1 matching over 10 bases. CDR3 length: 15 residues. Germline CDR1 and CDR2: LGHNA and YNFKEQ. V was pared by 4 bases and J by 2 bases, with 5 bases of the junction left unmatched. CDR3 sequence (DNA): TGTGCCAGCAGCCCGACCGGGACAGGGGCCTACGAGCAGTACTTC. Its translation: CASSPTGTGAYEQYF.

This chain joins TRBV7-6 and TRBJ1-4, with 8 bases fitting TRBD1. From germline, CDR1 is SGHVS and CDR2 FNYEAQ. The trim removed 8 bases at V and 7 bases at J, leaving 9 bases unmatched. The CDR3 is 14 residues long. The CDR3 is CASGPTGAGEKLFF. Written as DNA, the CDR3 is TGTGCCAGCGGACCGACAGGGGCGGGTGAAAAACTGTTTTTT.

The chain joins TRBV2 to TRBJ1-1; 7 bases agree with TRBD1. This CDR3 has 14 amino acids. V shed 7 bases and J 0 bases; nucleotides not matched to a gene: 5. In germline, CDR1 is SNHLY, CDR2 FYNNEI. The DNA of the CDR3 is TGTGCCAGCAAGGGGGCGGTGGTGAACACTGAAGCTTTCTTT. Its translation: CASKGAVVNTEAFF.

The chain carries TRBV28 and TRBJ2-7; D is possibly TRBD1 (6 bases). V gave up 10 bases and J gave up 5 bases, with 15 bases separating them. The CDR3 totals 12 residues. Germline V gene sequence: CDR1 MDHEN, CDR2 SYDVKM. This CDR3 is CATLRGWDEQYF. The DNA for the CDR3 is TGTGCCACCCTAAGGGGGTGGGACGAGCAGTACTTC.

The V and J genes are TRBV19 and TRBJ2-7; D might be TRBD1 (5 bases). This CDR3 has 15 amino acids. Germline V gives CDR1 LNHDA, CDR2 SQIVND (reference sequence). With 0 bases removed from V and 0 bases from J, the gap between germline ends came to 9 bases. The CDR3 here is CASSIDRTPSYEQYF. In DNA form, the CDR3 reads TGTGCCAGTAGTATAGATAGGACACCCTCCTACGAGCAGTACTTC.

V usage is TRBV6-6 and J usage is TRBJ2-3, with D possibly TRBD2 on 6 matching bases. The CDR3 is made up of 15 amino acids. V lost 1 base, J lost 1 base, and 9 bases lay in between. Germline CDR1 and CDR2: MNHNY and SVGAGI (reference sequence). The CDR3 bases are TGTGCCAGCAGTTACTATGGCGGGGGCACAGATACGCAGTATTTT. It codes for CASSYYGGGTDTQYF.

This sequence joins TRBV5-1 and TRBJ1-6; D remains ambiguous. With 4 bases removed from V and 0 bases from J, the gap between germline ends came to 8 bases. This CDR3 is 15 amino acids long. Germline CDR1 reads SGHRS; CDR2 reads YFSETQ. The CDR3 sequence: CASSPGDSYNSPLHF. CDR3 sequence (DNA): TGCGCCAGCAGCCCCGGTGACTCCTATAATTCACCCCTCCACTTT.

The chain is built from TRBV28 and TRBJ2-3; D is uncertain. Trimming stripped 5 bases from V and 5 bases from J, with 8 bases between. Germline values: CDR1 MDHEN, CDR2 SYDVKM. This CDR3 is built from 12 residues. CDR3 amino acids: CASSPLLDTQYF. CDR3 sequence (DNA): TGTGCCAGCAGTCCCCTCCTAGATACGCAGTATTTT.

This chain connects TRBV5-4 to TRBJ2-3; TRBD2 matches at 9 bases. The trim removed 0 bases at V and 6 bases at J, leaving 8 bases unmatched. Germline-derived CDR1 and CDR2 are SGHNT and YYREEE (reference sequence). The CDR3 runs to 16 residues. The CDR3 sequence is CASSLGAGGGGDTQYF. CDR3 sequence (DNA): TGTGCCAGCAGCTTGGGAGCGGGGGGCGGGGGGGATACGCAGTATTTT.

V is TRBV28 and J is TRBJ1-2; 7 nucleotides match TRBD1. CDR1 MDHEN and CDR2 SYDVKM come from the germline V gene. The CDR3 loop spans 15 amino acids. The junction had 6 bases not matched to a gene; V was cut back by 4 bases and J by 1 base. In nucleotides, the CDR3 is TGTGCCAGCAGTTCACACCGGGACAGTAACTATGGCTACACCTTC. This encodes CASSSHRDSNYGYTF.

This chain connects TRBV6-1 to TRBJ2-3; 7 bases align to TRBD1. The CDR3 sequence is 15 residues long. V was pared by 4 bases and J by 0 bases, with 4 bases of the junction left unmatched. Germline V lookup: CDR1 MNHNS, CDR2 SASEGT. CDR3 sequence reads: CASSAPGQSTDTQYF. CDR3 bases: TGTGCCAGCAGTGCGCCGGGACAGAGCACAGATACGCAGTATTTT.

The chain carries TRBV5-1 and TRBJ2-3; D perhaps matches TRBD2 (7 bases). Germline V gives CDR1 SGHRS, CDR2 YFSETQ. The CDR3 length is 15 residues. Trimming took off 2 bases at V and 2 bases at J, with 12 bases between the two ends. CDR3 region: CASSLTGGFTDTQYF. The CDR3 coding sequence is TGCGCCAGCAGCTTAACGGGGGGCTTCACAGATACGCAGTATTTT.

The chain uses TRBV4-1 and TRBJ1-4, with 11 bases that match TRBD1. Germline CDR1 is MGHRA and CDR2 is YSYEKL. The J segment lost 1 base and the V segment lost 2 bases, leaving 6 bases of the junction unmatched. CDR3 length: 18 amino acids. This CDR3 reads CASSQRTGGVVTNEKLFF. In DNA, the CDR3 is TGCGCCAGCAGCCAAAGGACAGGGGGCGTTGTAACTAATGAAAAACTGTTTTTT.

The chain uses TRBV13 and TRBJ2-1; 7 positions match TRBD1. Germline V gene data show CDR1 as PRHDT and CDR2 as FYEKMQ (reference sequence). CDR3 length: 14 amino acids. The V segment lost 5 bases and the J segment 4 bases; nucleotides outside the gene matches: 5. The CDR3: CASSPDRAYNEQFF. CDR3 DNA: TGTGCCAGCAGCCCAGACAGGGCTTACAATGAGCAGTTCTTC.

V and J are TRBV4-1 and TRBJ2-7; D is possibly TRBD1 (6 bases). V dropped 4 bases and J dropped 5 bases, with 15 bases sitting between them. The length of the CDR3 is 14 residues. CDR1 MGHRA and CDR2 YSYEKL come from the germline V gene. CDR3 sequence (DNA): TGCGCCAGCAGCCGAGGGGGACCCGGGAACGAGCAGTACTTC. Translation gives CASSRGGPGNEQYF.

V usage is TRBV6-6 and J usage is TRBJ2-2; 9 bases are a match to TRBD1. The CDR3 covers 16 residues. Unmatched junction bases numbered 2, after V lost 2 bases and J lost 1 base. Germline V gives CDR1 MNHNY, CDR2 SVGAGI (reference sequence). CDR3 loop: CASSYGGQGNTGELFF. CDR3 coding DNA: TGTGCCAGCAGTTACGGGGGACAGGGGAACACCGGGGAGCTGTTTTTT.

J is TRBJ2-7 and V is TRBV1; the table's D call, TRBD2, was not checked against the DNA. TRBV1 represents a pseudogene. The CDR3 length is 16 residues. The chain's CDR3 is CTSSQESAETYEQQYF. The DNA for the CDR3 is TGCACCAGCAGCCAAGAGTCTGCGGAGACCTACGAGCAGCAGTACTTC.

The chain recombines TRBV6-5 with TRBJ2-3, with 8 bases aligning to TRBD1. V lost 2 bases, J lost 4 bases, and 5 bases stayed unmatched. This CDR3 has 15 amino acids. Germline V lookup: CDR1 MNHEY, CDR2 SVGAGI. DNA of the CDR3: TGTGCCAGCAGTTACCTAGACAGGGGATCAGATACGCAGTATTTT. This sequence encodes CASSYLDRGSDTQYF.

This clone was observed once. The gene calls are TRBV10-3 and TRBJ2-2; 8 bases are a match to TRBD1. From germline, CDR1 is ENHRY and CDR2 SYGVKD. V lost 4 bases, J lost 2 bases, and 3 bases stayed unmatched. The CDR3 contains 15 residues. The CDR3 DNA follows: TGTGCCATCAGTGGGGACAGGAAAAACACCGGGGAGCTGTTTTTT. Its translation: CAISGDRKNTGELFF.

CDR3 bases: TGTGCCAGCAGCCAGTCGGACAGGGTGGGCAATCAGCCCCAGCATTTT. Protein product: CASSQSDRVGNQPQHF. The gene calls are TRBV16 and TRBJ1-5; 8 nucleotides match TRBD1. This CDR3 is built from 16 residues. Unmatched junction bases numbered 6, after V lost 3 bases and J lost 2 bases. Germline V gene sequence: CDR1 KGHSY, CDR2 FQNENV.

In its sample, this clone was seen a few times. The rearrangement joins TRBV6-6 to TRBJ1-2; a weak D match, TRBD1 (6 bases). Trimming shortened V by 0 bases and J by 3 bases, and 11 bases separated the two germline ends. Germline assignment: CDR1 MNHNY and CDR2 SVGAGI (reference sequence). The CDR3 has 15 amino acids. The CDR3 loop is CASSYSGDTDYGYTF. CDR3 sequence (DNA): TGTGCCAGCAGTTACTCTGGGGACACCGACTATGGCTACACCTTC.

This chain uses TRBV6-5 with TRBJ2-2; D is ambiguous. CDR3 length equals 13 residues. Germline V gives CDR1 MNHEY, CDR2 SVGAGI. V lost 7 bases and J 0 bases, leaving 6 bases between the germline ends. CDR3 DNA: TGTGCCAGCACCTTCTCGAACACCGGGGAGCTGTTTTTT. It specifies CASTFSNTGELFF.